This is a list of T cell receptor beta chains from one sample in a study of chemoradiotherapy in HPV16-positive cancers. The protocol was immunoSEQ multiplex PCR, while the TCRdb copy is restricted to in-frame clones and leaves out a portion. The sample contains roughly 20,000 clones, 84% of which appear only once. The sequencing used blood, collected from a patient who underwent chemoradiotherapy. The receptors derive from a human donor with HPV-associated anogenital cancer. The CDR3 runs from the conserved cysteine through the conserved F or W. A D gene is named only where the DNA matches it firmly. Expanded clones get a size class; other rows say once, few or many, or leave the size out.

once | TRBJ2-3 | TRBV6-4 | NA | CASSVDLYSDTQYF | TGTGCCAGCAGTGTAGATTTGTATTCAGATACGCAGTATTTT
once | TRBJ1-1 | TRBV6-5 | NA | CASSYSYGELEAFF | TGTGCCAGCAGTTACTCCTACGGTGAGCTAGAAGCTTTCTTT
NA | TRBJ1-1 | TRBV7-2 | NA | CASSPQGNTEAFF | TGTGCCAGCAGTCCACAGGGGAACACTGAAGCTTTCTTT
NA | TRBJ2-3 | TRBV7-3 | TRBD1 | CASSPTGGKGDTQYF | TGTGCCAGCAGCCCGACAGGGGGCAAAGGGGATACGCAGTATTTT
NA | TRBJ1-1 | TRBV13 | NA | CASSLETPEWAAEAFF | TGTGCCAGCAGCTTAGAGACCCCGGAGTGGGCCGCTGAAGCTTTCTTT
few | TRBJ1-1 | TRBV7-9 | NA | CASSREGPMNTEAFF | TGTGCCAGCAGCCGAGAAGGACCGATGAACACTGAAGCTTTCTTT
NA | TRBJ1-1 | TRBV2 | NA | CAISDSFTNTEAFF | TGTGCCATTTCGGACAGCTTTACGAACACTGAAGCTTTCTTT
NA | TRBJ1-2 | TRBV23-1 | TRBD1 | CASSPGQGKDGYTF | TGCGCCAGCAGTCCGGGACAGGGGAAAGATGGCTACACCTTC
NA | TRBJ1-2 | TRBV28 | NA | CASSLEGIVGVTGYTF | TGTGCCAGCAGTTTGGAGGGTATTGTGGGTGTCACCGGCTACACCTTC
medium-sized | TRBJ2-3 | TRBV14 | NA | CASSNGQPTDTQYF | TGTGCCAGCAGCAACGGACAGCCCACAGATACGCAGTATTTT
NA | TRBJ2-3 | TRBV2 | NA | CASSGSGSQADTQYF | TGTGCCAGCAGTGGTTCCGGGTCCCAAGCAGATACGCAGTATTTT
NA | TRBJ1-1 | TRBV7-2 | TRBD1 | CASSLGTGGGTEAFF | TGTGCCAGCAGCTTAGGGACAGGGGGTGGGACTGAAGCTTTCTTT
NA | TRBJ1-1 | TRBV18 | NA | CASSSVGAEAFF | TGTGCCAGCTCTTCGGTAGGAGCTGAAGCTTTCTTT
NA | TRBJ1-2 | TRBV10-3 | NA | CATIGQNSPKSYTF | TGTGCCACTATTGGACAAAATTCTCCCAAGAGCTACACCTTC
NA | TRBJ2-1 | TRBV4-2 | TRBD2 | CASSQISGGAGNEQFF | TGTGCCAGCAGCCAAATTAGCGGGGGGGCCGGCAATGAGCAGTTCTTC
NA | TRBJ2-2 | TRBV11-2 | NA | CASSAETGELFF | TGTGCCAGCAGCGCAGAGACCGGGGAGCTGTTTTTT
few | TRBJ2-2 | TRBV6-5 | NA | CASAHGTRFTGELFF | TGTGCCAGCGCCCACGGGACGCGTTTTACCGGGGAGCTGTTTTTT
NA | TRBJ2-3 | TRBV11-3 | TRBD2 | CASSLGAGAPDTQYF | TGTGCCAGCAGCCTAGGGGCGGGAGCCCCAGATACGCAGTATTTT
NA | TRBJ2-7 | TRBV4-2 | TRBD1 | CASSQRGQGVMYEQYF | TGTGCCAGCAGCCAGCGCGGACAGGGGGTTATGTACGAGCAGTACTTC
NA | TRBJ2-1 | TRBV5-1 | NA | CASSSNYNEQFF | TGCGCCAGCAGCTCTAATTACAATGAGCAGTTCTTC